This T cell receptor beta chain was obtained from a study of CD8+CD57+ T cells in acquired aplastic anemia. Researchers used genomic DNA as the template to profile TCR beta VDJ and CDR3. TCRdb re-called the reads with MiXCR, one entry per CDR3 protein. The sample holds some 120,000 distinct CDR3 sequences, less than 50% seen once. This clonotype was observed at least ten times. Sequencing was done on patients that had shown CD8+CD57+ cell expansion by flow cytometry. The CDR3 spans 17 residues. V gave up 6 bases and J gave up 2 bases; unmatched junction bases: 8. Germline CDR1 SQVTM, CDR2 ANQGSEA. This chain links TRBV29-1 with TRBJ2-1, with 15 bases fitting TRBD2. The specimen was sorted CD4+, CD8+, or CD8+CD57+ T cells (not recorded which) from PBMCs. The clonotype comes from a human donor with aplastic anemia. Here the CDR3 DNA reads TGCAGCGTCCCGGGACTAGCGGGGGGCAGTCCCTACAATGAGCAGTTCTTC. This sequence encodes CSVPGLAGGSPYNEQFF.